This T cell receptor beta chain was sequenced in a study of control samples from healthy donors and cancer patients. Profiling relied on immunoSEQ multiplex PCR, and the TCRdb table lists in-frame clones only, not all of them. The profile shows roughly 120,000 clones, approximately 90% of them singletons. The germline V and J ends were trimmed by 1 base and 16 bases, with 23 bases remaining between them. Germline assignment: CDR1 MNHNS and CDR2 SASEGT. The CDR3 length is 15 residues. The sample was PBMCs. V gene TRBV6-1 combines with J gene TRBJ2-4; tentatively, D is TRBD2 (7 bases). The TCR comes from a woman aged 60-75 years with lung cancer. CDR3 sequence: CASSEVSPGAGAPYF. DNA of the CDR3: TGTGCCAGCAGTGAAGTCTCACCAGGGGCGGGGGCCCCCTACTTC.